This is a list of T cell receptor beta chains from one sample in a study of T cells in Graves' hyperthyroidism and ophthalmopathy. TCRdb reprocessed the multiplex PCR reads via MiXCR and lists one record per CDR3 protein. The table shows approximately 300,000 distinct CDR3 sequences, with approximately 18% occurring only once. The sample consisted of blood. The receptors shown here come from a man aged 50-60 years with Graves' ophthalmopathy. Both conserved end residues are part of each CDR3.

CDR3	V	J
CASSLYGGGEREYNEQFF	TRBV27	TRBJ2-1
CASSSGLAGGLSSYNEQFF	TRBV5-1	TRBJ2-1
CAWSVWQNTEAFF	TRBV30	TRBJ1-1
CASSIFQPSNTGELFF	TRBV19	TRBJ2-2
CASSFKGAAGDSPLHF	TRBV5-1	TRBJ1-6
CSAVRDSPMTQFF	TRBV20-1	TRBJ2-1
CASSPAADYGYTF	TRBV12-3/TRBV12-4	TRBJ1-2
CASSSQGAINQPQHF	TRBV28	TRBJ1-5
CASSEGTGPGETQYF	TRBV2	TRBJ2-5
CAWSVLQGPYEQYF	TRBV30	TRBJ2-7
CASSQDQWRGNQPQHF	TRBV14	TRBJ1-5
CASSRQGVTYNEQFF	TRBV19	TRBJ2-1
CASSQDHRAYEQYF	TRBV3-1	TRBJ2-7
CASRGVDTSYEQYF	TRBV28	TRBJ2-7
CSARQYDGLNQPQHF	TRBV20-1	TRBJ1-5
CSASSGSTDTQYF	TRBV20-1	TRBJ2-3
CASSLGQRSGALHF	TRBV7-8	TRBJ1-6
CASSSRLGGSYNEQFF	TRBV4-1	TRBJ2-1
CASTTSGKTQETQYF	TRBV2	TRBJ2-5
CASSRTGTGGNEQYF	TRBV4-1	TRBJ2-7
CASSVAPTLNNEQFF	TRBV9	TRBJ2-1
CSVLADSYEQYF	TRBV29-1	TRBJ2-7
CAWSGPGPLNTEAFF	TRBV30	TRBJ1-1
CASSYSGIQYF	TRBV6-5	TRBJ2-4
CSAREPFDQGRSPLHF	TRBV20-1	TRBJ1-6
CASRNWDGTGELFF	TRBV19	TRBJ2-2
CASSQVPDTDTQYF	TRBV4-1	TRBJ2-3
CASSPTPVGKLFF	TRBV6-1	TRBJ1-4
CASSPQTDTQYF	TRBV5-5	TRBJ2-3
CSARDVPGVRNEQFF	TRBV20-1	TRBJ2-1
CACSRDARLAWSYTF	TRBV30	TRBJ1-2
CAISVGTGGYEQYF	TRBV10-3	TRBJ2-7
CATGLAGEFGELFF	TRBV10-3	TRBJ2-2
CASSDRTRWGYTF	TRBV6-1	TRBJ1-2
CSAGGAPDQPQHF	TRBV20-1	TRBJ1-5
CASSRGQGRGYEQYF	TRBV6-1	TRBJ2-7